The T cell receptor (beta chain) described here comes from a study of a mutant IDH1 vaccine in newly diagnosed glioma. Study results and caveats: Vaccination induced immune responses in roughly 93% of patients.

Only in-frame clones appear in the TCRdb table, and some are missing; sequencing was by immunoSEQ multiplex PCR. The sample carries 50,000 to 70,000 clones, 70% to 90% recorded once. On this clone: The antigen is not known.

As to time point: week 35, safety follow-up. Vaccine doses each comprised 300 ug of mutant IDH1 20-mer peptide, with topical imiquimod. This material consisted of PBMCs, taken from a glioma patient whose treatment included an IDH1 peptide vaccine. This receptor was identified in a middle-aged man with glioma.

Here the CDR3 DNA reads TGTGCCAGCAGCGTCCAGGAAAATCAGCCCCAGCATTTT. This translates into CASSVQENQPQHF. The V call is TRBV7-3, the J call TRBJ1-5; D unresolved. Germline values: CDR1 SGHTA, CDR2 FQGTGA. V lost 5 bases, J lost 4 bases, and 9 bases lay in between. The CDR3 spans 13 residues.